This T cell receptor beta chain was captured in a study of a mutant IDH1 vaccine in newly diagnosed glioma. Overall study: Radiotherapy alone preceded vaccination by 4-6 weeks; alternatively, vaccination started with temozolomide cycles.

As to this clone: Its target is unknown.

This CDR3 has 14 amino acids. Unmatched junction bases numbered 8, after V lost 6 bases and J lost 7 bases. Repertoires were generated with immunoSEQ multiplex PCR, while TCRdb's copy carries only in-frame clones and drops some. In the table there are 60,000 or so clones, over 75% of which are singletons. Regarding time point: week 11, during vaccination. One vaccine dose held 300 ug of mutant IDH1 20-mer peptide and came with topical imiquimod. This sequence was found in a man aged 35 to 55 with glioma. The gene calls are TRBV23-1 and TRBJ1-5, with 8 bases matching TRBD1. TRBV23-1 has ORF status, its function being uncertain. Sequencing was performed on PBMCs, taken from a glioma patient whose treatment included an IDH1 peptide vaccine. The CDR3 DNA follows: TGCGCCAGCAGCCCCCAGGGGGCTCGGCAGCCCCAGCATTTT. Residues: CASSPQGARQPQHF.